These 21 T cell receptor beta chains were sequenced from one sample in a study of CD8 T cells in ankylosing spondylitis (dated by TCRdb to the late 2010s). Library preparation employed 5' RACE. Sequencing relied on an Illumina HiSeq 2500. TCRdb trimmed the raw reads at Q25, called clones with MiXCR and kept productive beta chains. Every entry covers one CDR3 protein and lists the most common genes and DNA from its rows. The sample data list about 96,000 distinct CDR3 sequences, and around 25% of these were observed just once. Roughly 60% of the sample is taken by the ten largest. Material: blood, either unsorted or a sorted T cell fraction (not recorded which). All receptors derive from a male donor with ankylosing spondylitis or in good health (not recorded which).

This clonotype was counted between two and nine times. The genes are TRBV12-3 or TRBV12-4 and TRBJ1-4; D gene ambiguous. The CDR3 contains 15 residues. V shed 7 bases and J shed 5 bases, with 17 bases lying between them. The CDR3 loop reads CASTLSAGQNEKLFF. The CDR3 nucleotides read TGTGCCAGCACCCTTTCGGCAGGCCAGAATGAAAAACTGTTTTTT.

The V call is TRBV20-1, the J call TRBJ2-3; D is perhaps TRBD2 (7 bases). The CDR3 sequence is 14 residues long. Germline CDR1 is DFQATT and CDR2 is SNEGSKA (reference sequence). V lost 5 bases to trimming and J lost 4 bases, with 16 bases between them. The CDR3 sequence is CSAEGGRSADTQYF. The CDR3 bases are TGCAGTGCTGAGGGGGGGCGCAGCGCAGATACGCAGTATTTT.

This clonotype was counted many times. The chain is built from TRBV7-8 and TRBJ2-6, with TRBD1 identical over 7 bases. CDR3 length: 18 residues. V lost 3 bases to trimming and J lost 0 bases; unmatched junction nucleotides: 8. Germline values: CDR1 SGHVS, CDR2 FQNEAQ. For the CDR3, the DNA is TGTGCCAGCAGCTTGACAGGGTTGGACTTCTCTGGGGCCAACGTCCTGACTTTC. Its protein product is CASSLTGLDFSGANVLTF.

This clonotype was seen a handful of times. The chain has TRBV5-1 and TRBJ1-4; D call uncertain. Germline assignment: CDR1 SGHRS and CDR2 YFSETQ. The CDR3 loop spans 16 amino acids. The V end was cut by 2 bases, the J end by 0 bases, with 11 bases between. The CDR3 sequence: CASSLGYSATNEKLFF. As DNA, the CDR3 is TGCGCCAGCAGCTTAGGTTACAGCGCAACTAATGAAAAACTGTTTTTT.

CDR3 amino acids: CASSLAGTIQETQYF. CDR3 coding DNA: TGTGCCAGCAGCTTAGCCGGGACAATACAAGAGACCCAGTACTTC. The chain couples TRBV11-2 to TRBJ2-5; D may be TRBD1 (6 bases). Trimming shortened V by 1 base and J by 2 bases, and 11 bases separated the two germline ends. The CDR3 totals 15 residues. Germline loops: CDR1 SGHAT, CDR2 FQNNGV. The full variable domain, its missing parts supplied by reference TRBV11-2 and TRBJ2-5, is EAGVAQSPRYKIIEKRQSVAFWCNPISGHATLYWYQQILGQGPKLLIQFQNNGVVDDSQLPKDRFSAERLKGVDSTLKIQPAKLEDSAVYLCASSLAGTIQETQYFGPGTRLLVL.

This clonotype was recorded a few times. The chain recombines TRBV5-6 with TRBJ2-1; 8 bases are a match to TRBD2. V was pared by 1 base and J by 8 bases, with 11 bases of the junction left unmatched. CDR1 SGHDT and CDR2 YYEEEE come from the germline V gene. CDR3 length: 16 amino acids. The CDR3: CASSLFAGGQGDEQFF. The CDR3 DNA reads as TGTGCCAGCAGCTTGTTTGCGGGAGGTCAAGGGGATGAGCAGTTCTTC.

Details on this clonotype: A junction end diverges from the germline sequence, so it may reflect a read error. V usage is TRBV5-1 and J usage is TRBJ2-1; D unresolved. Per germline, CDR1 SGHRS and CDR2 YFSETQ. The CDR3 covers 14 residues. The DNA of the CDR3 is TGCGCCAGCAGCTTCACCTTGGATGGTAATGACCAGTTCTTC. Protein sequence: CASSFTLDGNDQFF. Based on the CDR3 plus reference TRBV5-1 and TRBJ2-1, the full variable domain is KAGVTQTPRYLIKTRGQQVTLSCSPISGHRSVSWYQQTPGQGLQFLFEYFSETQRNKGNFPGRFSGRQFSNSRSEMNVSTLELGDSALYLCASSFTLDGNDQFFGPGTRLTVL.

The genes are TRBV15 and TRBJ1-2; possibly TRBD1 for D (5 bases). Per the germline V gene, CDR1 is LNHNV and CDR2 is YYDKDF (reference sequence). This CDR3 has 15 amino acids. Trimming shortened V by 0 bases and J by 4 bases, and 12 bases separated the two germline ends. The DNA for the CDR3 is TGTGCCACCAGCAGAGAGTTACAGGAATCCTATGGCTACACCTTC. It is translated as CATSRELQESYGYTF.

The chain couples TRBV15 to TRBJ2-7; D remains unclear. V was cut by 0 bases and J by 6 bases, with 12 bases left in between. Germline V gene lookup returns CDR1 LNHNV and CDR2 YYDKDF (reference sequence). The length of the CDR3 is 14 residues. The chain's CDR3 is CATSRDPTPGEQYF. The DNA of the CDR3 is TGTGCCACCAGCAGAGACCCCACGCCCGGCGAGCAGTACTTC.

This clonotype was seen repeatedly, ten times or more. V and J are TRBV5-1 and TRBJ2-7; D uncertain. V lost 7 bases and J 0 bases, leaving 11 bases between the germline ends. The CDR3 is 13 amino acids. CDR1 is SGHRS, CDR2 YFSETQ, per germline. CDR3 in amino acids: CASASTVSYEQYF. The DNA for the CDR3 is TGCGCCAGCGCTTCAACAGTCTCCTACGAGCAGTACTTC.

This clonotype was detected only a few times. The chain links TRBV20-1 to TRBJ2-1, with D tentatively TRBD1 (6 bases). V was shortened by 5 bases and J by 0 bases, with 11 bases between the two germline ends. CDR3 length equals 14 residues. Germline lookup yields CDR1 DFQATT and CDR2 SNEGSKA (reference sequence). CDR3 nucleotide sequence: TGCAGTGCTGTTAGGGACATCTCCTACAATGAGCAGTTCTTC. This codes for CSAVRDISYNEQFF.

This sequence joins TRBV7-2 and TRBJ2-7; maybe TRBD2 (6 bases). The CDR3 contains 13 residues. Germline V gene data show CDR1 as SGHTA and CDR2 as FQGNSA. V was trimmed by 1 base and J by 6 bases, leaving 10 bases between them. For the CDR3, the DNA is TGTGCCAGCAGCTTAGTTGCGGGGATCGAGCAGTACTTC. Residues: CASSLVAGIEQYF. Variable domain in full (rest from reference TRBV7-2 and TRBJ2-7): GAGVSQSPSNKVTEKGKDVELRCDPISGHTALYWYRQSLGQGLEFLIYFQGNSAPDKSGLPSDRFSAERTGGSVSTLTIQRTQQEDSAVYLCASSLVAGIEQYFGPGTRLTVT.

CDR3 loop: CASSLADRGRVGGGSGEQFF. In DNA form, the CDR3 reads TGCGCCAGCAGCTTGGCCGACAGGGGTAGGGTCGGCGGGGGATCGGGTGAGCAGTTCTTC. The V gene is TRBV5-1, the J gene TRBJ2-1; TRBD1 might be the D (8 bases). This CDR3 has 20 residues. Germline V gives CDR1 SGHRS, CDR2 YFSETQ. V shed 0 bases and J shed 9 bases, with 31 bases lying between them.

This clonotype appeared a few times. The J gene is TRBJ2-5, the V gene TRBV7-3, with unresolved D. Germline values: CDR1 SGHTA, CDR2 FQGTGA. The CDR3 runs to 13 residues. V lost 3 bases and J lost 1, with 6 bases in between. CDR3 loop: CASSLERQETQYF. DNA for the CDR3: TGTGCCAGCAGCTTGGAGCGCCAAGAGACCCAGTACTTC.

This clonotype was counted a few times. The chain joins TRBV9 to TRBJ2-2; TRBD2 matches 8 bases. Per germline, CDR1 SGDLS and CDR2 YYNGEE. The CDR3 totals 15 residues. The junction had 8 bases not matched to a gene; V was cut back by 4 bases and J by 6 bases. CDR3 bases: TGTGCCAGCAGCATCGCTCCGGGGGGGGCCGGGGAGCTGTTTTTT. It codes for CASSIAPGGAGELFF.

The gene calls are TRBV5-1 and TRBJ2-3, with a weak D call TRBD2 (5 bases). Trimming took 1 base from V and 2 from J, leaving 8 bases between them. Germline V CDR1 and CDR2: SGHRS, YFSETQ. CDR3 length: 14 amino acids. CDR3 amino acids: CASSLPGNTDTQYF. As DNA, the CDR3 is TGCGCCAGCAGCTTGCCCGGGAACACAGATACGCAGTATTTT.

This clonotype was picked up a small number of times. This chain joins TRBV20-1 and TRBJ2-7; D possibly corresponds to TRBD2 (6 bases). V lost 3 bases to trimming and J lost 3 bases, with 18 bases between them. The CDR3 is made up of 15 amino acids. The germline CDR1 and CDR2 sequences are DFQATT and SNEGSKA (reference sequence). DNA for the CDR3: TGCAGTGCTAGTCCTCCGGGACTCGTATACTACGAGCAGTACTTC. It yields the protein CSASPPGLVYYEQYF.

V and J are TRBV11-1 and TRBJ1-1; unclear D gene. The germline gives CDR1 SGHAT, CDR2 FQDESV (reference sequence). The CDR3 consists of 13 residues. Deletions cut 7 bases from V and 1 base from J, with 10 bases between. CDR3 nucleotides: TGTGCCAGCACCCCGCCGGGGAACACTGAAGCTTTCTTT. This gives the protein CASTPPGNTEAFF. Full variable domain (remainder filled in from reference TRBV11-1 and TRBJ1-1): EAEVAQSPRYKITEKSQAVAFWCDPISGHATLYWYRQILGQGPELLVQFQDESVVDDSQLPKDRFSAERLKGVDSTLKIQPAELGDSAMYLCASTPPGNTEAFFGQGTRLTVV.

The V and J genes are TRBV29-1 and TRBJ2-5; D is possibly TRBD1 (6 bases). Germline values: CDR1 SQVTM, CDR2 ANQGSEA. This CDR3 contains 11 residues. CDR3 amino acids: CSPARGETQYF. CDR3 sequence (DNA): TGCAGTCCAGCTAGGGGGGAGACCCAGTACTTC.

This clonotype was seen a handful of times. This chain links TRBV21-1 with TRBJ2-3; no DNA check was done on the table's D call, TRBD2. TRBV21-1 is described as a pseudogene. This CDR3 is 12 amino acids long. CDR3 residues: CASPGLEITQYF. Here the CDR3 DNA reads TGTGCCAGCCCCGGACTAGAAATTACGCAGTATTTT.

In its sample, this clonotype was seen a few times. This chain uses TRBV12-3 or TRBV12-4 with TRBJ2-2; D is unclear. There are 13 residues in the CDR3. V was clipped by 5 bases and J by 3 bases, with 7 bases between them. CDR3 DNA sequence: TGTGCCAGCAGTAACTTAGACACCGGGGAGCTGTTTTTT. Amino acid sequence: CASSNLDTGELFF.